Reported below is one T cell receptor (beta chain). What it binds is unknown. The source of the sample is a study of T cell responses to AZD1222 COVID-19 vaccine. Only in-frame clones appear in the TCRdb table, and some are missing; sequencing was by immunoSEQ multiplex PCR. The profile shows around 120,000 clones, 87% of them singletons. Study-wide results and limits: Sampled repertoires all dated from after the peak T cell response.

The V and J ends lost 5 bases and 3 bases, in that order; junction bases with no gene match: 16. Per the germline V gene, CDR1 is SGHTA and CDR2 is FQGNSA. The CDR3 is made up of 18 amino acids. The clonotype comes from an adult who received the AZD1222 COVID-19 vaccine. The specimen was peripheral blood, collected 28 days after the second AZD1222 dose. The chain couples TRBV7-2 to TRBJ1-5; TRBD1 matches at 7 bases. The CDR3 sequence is CASSPPSLGQSLNQPQHF. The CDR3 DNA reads TGTGCCAGCAGCCCACCCTCCCTGGGACAGAGCCTCAATCAGCCCCAGCATTTT.